This T cell receptor (beta chain) was recorded in a study of cytomegalovirus exposure and HLA in healthy donors. Background on the study: Some 80 million unique TCRs from HLA-typed donors were held in an early data release. Study results and caveats: In an earlier analysis, in some 540 donors, most V segments appeared productive either ~87% or ~30% of the time. Indistinguishable V segments, including TRBV6-2 and TRBV6-3, were excluded.

The PCR had 60 Vbeta and 13 Jbeta primers. Generated by immunoSEQ multiplex PCR, the TCRdb table keeps only in-frame clones and is missing some. There are fewer than 250,000 clones in the sample; almost 80% occur only once, and about 1.5% lies in the top ten. Comments on this clone: As yet, its antigen is unknown.

Deletions cut 2 bases from V and 2 bases from J, with 8 bases between. Germline assignment: CDR1 MNHNS and CDR2 SASEGT. There are 14 residues in the CDR3. Specimen: PBMCs. The V call is TRBV6-1, the J call TRBJ2-3, with a tentative D call TRBD1 (6 bases). This receptor was identified in a woman between 18 and 29 years old in good health and CMV-seronegative. The CDR3 is CASSETGYTDTQYF. CDR3 coding DNA: TGTGCCAGCAGTGAAACAGGGTACACAGATACGCAGTATTTT.